Listed below are T cell receptor beta chains from one sample, sequenced in a study of T-cell reconstitution after alpha-beta-depleted transplantation in children. TCRdb re-called the PCR reads with MiXCR, one entry per CDR3 protein. Of approximately 500,000 distinct CDR3 sequences in the sample, 25% to 30% were seen once. Here the sequenced sample was PBMCs, taken before TCRalphabeta/CD19-depleted stem cell transplant. The receptors come from a boy less than two years old with Wiskott-Aldrich syndrome, due to receive a stem cell transplant. Each CDR3 is given with its conserved first and last residue.

>11|TRBJ2-1|TRBV20-1
CSAVPPYEQFF
>11|TRBJ2-7|TRBV12-3/TRBV12-4
CASNQGYEQYF
>15|TRBJ2-2|TRBV9
CASSVDESKSGELFF
>14|TRBJ2-1|TRBV5-1
CASSWGLAGTEQFF
>15|TRBJ1-2|TRBV4-1
CASSPEPGMVGGYTF
>16|TRBJ2-7|TRBV6-2/TRBV6-3
CASSYRPSGLSYEQYF
>15|TRBJ2-5|TRBV27
CASSPSRVVGETQYF
>15|TRBJ2-3|TRBV5-1
CASSLSSVPVVAQYF
>14|TRBJ1-2|TRBV7-2
CASSPSTGFYGYTF
>16|TRBJ2-5|TRBV5-4
CASSPIAGWGQETQYF
>14|TRBJ1-1|TRBV10-2
CASNDGSMNTEAFF
>14|TRBJ2-7|TRBV27
CASSFRGYDYEQYF
>14|TRBJ2-7|TRBV15
CATRDSRESYEQYF
>14|TRBJ1-2|TRBV11-2
CASSHLVRNYGYTF
>18|TRBJ2-6|TRBV13
CASRTTGTGSSGANVLTF
>15|TRBJ2-2|TRBV5-1
CASSLGLANTGELFF
>14|TRBJ2-7|TRBV5-5
CASSSNGRAYEQYF
>12|TRBJ1-5|TRBV12-3/TRBV12-4
CASSFSEQPQHF
>15|TRBJ2-2|TRBV12-3/TRBV12-4
CASSLSDSLTGELFF
>13|TRBJ2-1|TRBV3-1
CASSPLGHNEQFF
>17|TRBJ1-5|TRBV27
CASSFSGGPHKGQPQHF
>16|TRBJ1-5|TRBV28
CASSLPGTGRNQPQHF
>15|TRBJ2-7|TRBV5-1
CASSWTRSAGYEQYF
>15|TRBJ2-1|TRBV5-1
CASSLSLNVYNEQFF
>14|TRBJ2-7|TRBV20-1
CSATQDRGFSEQYF
>14|TRBJ2-5|TRBV7-2
CASSSPGPQEAQYF
>13|TRBJ2-7|TRBV12-5
CASGRAGVGEQYF
>14|TRBJ1-4|TRBV7-2
CASSPRSSQEKLFF
>15|TRBJ2-7|TRBV20-1
CSVRSVRRGAYEQYF
>16|TRBJ2-1|TRBV29-1
CSVDVLAGGPGNEQFF
>15|TRBJ2-1|TRBV20-1
CSARPLAGVENEQFF
>13|TRBJ2-7|TRBV12-3/TRBV12-4
CASSFTASGEQYF
>16|TRBJ2-5|TRBV5-1
CASSATSGGAMGTQYF
>17|TRBJ2-1|TRBV5-1
CASRLGTSGRLTNEQFF
>15|TRBJ2-1|TRBV12-3/TRBV12-4
CASSLWTSGSGEQFF
>12|TRBJ2-5|TRBV20-1
CSLRAAQETQYF
>16|TRBJ2-5|TRBV5-1
CASRPALAGGMETQYF
>16|TRBJ2-1|TRBV5-1
CASSLAAAGAHNEQFF
>17|TRBJ2-4|TRBV20-1
CSASPTGRITAKNIQYF
>15|TRBJ1-1|TRBV15
CATSRVLGRGTEAFF
>16|TRBJ2-1|TRBV4-2
CASSQSPGGPSNEQFF
>17|TRBJ2-7|TRBV10-3
CAISESGTSGKPYEQYF
>14|TRBJ1-1|TRBV6-2/TRBV6-3
CASSYSGMNTEAFF
>15|TRBJ1-2|TRBV27
CASSLSLGAAYGYTF
>15|TRBJ2-7|TRBV5-1
CASSLARTSGSPQYF
>15|TRBJ2-5|TRBV20-1
CSASPGQGLQETQYF
>14|TRBJ2-7|TRBV12-3/TRBV12-4
CASRSGLAGGEQYF
>13|TRBJ2-7|TRBV2
CASREVSYYEQYF
>15|TRBJ2-3|TRBV5-1
CASSLTGTHTDTQYF
>14|TRBJ1-4|TRBV20-1
CSASRVSTNEKLFF